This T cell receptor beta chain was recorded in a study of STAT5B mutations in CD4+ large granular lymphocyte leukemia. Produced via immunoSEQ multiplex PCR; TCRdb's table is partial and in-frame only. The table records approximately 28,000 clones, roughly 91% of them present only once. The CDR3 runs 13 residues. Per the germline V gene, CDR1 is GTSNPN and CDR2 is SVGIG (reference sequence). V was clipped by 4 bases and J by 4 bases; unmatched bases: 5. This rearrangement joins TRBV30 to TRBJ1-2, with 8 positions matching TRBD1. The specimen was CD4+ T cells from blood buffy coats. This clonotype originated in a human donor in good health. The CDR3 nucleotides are TGTGCCTGGAATCAGGGGGCTGGCTATGGCTACACCTTC. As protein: CAWNQGAGYGYTF.